The 19 T cell receptor beta chains in this list originate from one sample, sequenced in a study of tumor-infiltrating lymphocytes in primary liver carcinoma. Starting material of around 460 ng total RNA yielded TCR beta cDNA via a constant-region primer. ARM-PCR was slightly modified, and three nested multiplex PCR rounds with it gave rise to the TCR beta libraries. Use of TRBV1-TRBV30 forward primers with a C-beta reverse primer characterized the first two PCR rounds, which lasted around 10 cycles each. TCRdb reprocessed the multiplex PCR reads via MiXCR and lists one record per CDR3 protein. The sample comprises fewer than 400,000 distinct CDR3 sequences, more than 55% of which are singletons, and approximately 9% rests with the top ten. RNA was extracted from whole blood without cell sorting, alongside germline DNA. Sequencing was done on a sample of peripheral blood. Source of these receptors: a man aged 35 to 55 with primary liver carcinoma and hepatitis B virus infection.

V usage is TRBV12-3 or TRBV12-4 and J usage is TRBJ2-2, with TRBD2 matching 12 bases. V gave up 5 bases and J gave up 4 bases; unmatched junction bases: 11. The CDR3 loop spans 18 amino acids. In DNA form, the CDR3 reads TGTGCCAGCAGTCTATACCCGGGACTAGCGGGTTTCACCGGGGAGCTGTTTTTT. Translating it yields CASSLYPGLAGFTGELFF.

This chain joins TRBV5-1 and TRBJ2-3; tentatively, D is TRBD1 (6 bases). Germline assignment: CDR1 SGHRS and CDR2 YFSETQ. The V end was cut by 1 base, the J end by 4 bases, with 13 bases between. This CDR3 region has 15 residues. The CDR3 DNA reads TGCGCCAGCAGCTTGTACGGAGAGGGGGCAGATACGCAGTATTTT. It specifies CASSLYGEGADTQYF.

Note on this clonotype: It may be a read error: a sequence one base away is much more abundant. The V and J genes are TRBV14 and TRBJ1-1; D is ambiguous. Looked up from germline, CDR1 is SGHDN and CDR2 is FVKESK. The CDR3 consists of 14 residues. Trimming pared 4 bases from V and 2 bases from J, leaving 11 bases between. The CDR3 bases are TGTGCCAGCAGCCCCCAAAGTGCAAACACTGAAGCTTTCTTT. Translated: CASSPQSANTEAFF.

In the case of this clonotype: It may be a read error: a sequence one base away is much more abundant. The V gene is TRBV6-5, the J gene TRBJ1-5; the D gene is possibly TRBD1 (5 bases). Germline V gives CDR1 MNHEY, CDR2 SVGAGI. The germline V and J ends were trimmed by 1 base and 9 bases, with 13 bases remaining between them. The CDR3 covers 14 residues. CDR3 loop: CASSYCQGFGPQHF. In DNA, the CDR3 is TGTGCCAGCAGTTACTGCCAGGGCTTTGGGCCCCAGCATTTT.

Remarks on this clonotype: A read error may be the cause here, since a much bigger clone is one base away. It is unclear where the CDR3 begins or ends on the DNA, so no DNA is shown, and the CDR3 is as TCRdb lists it. The CDR3 region is CASSFGTGSHNQPQHF. V gene TRBV12-1 combines with J gene TRBJ1-5; the D call of TRBD1 is as the table states it, not checked on the DNA. TRBV12-1 is assigned pseudogene status. The CDR3 is 16 residues long, counting both termini.

Points on this clonotype: This may be a read error: a much more frequent sequence differs by one nucleotide. The rearrangement joins TRBV4-1 to TRBJ1-6; D might be TRBD1 (5 bases). CDR3 length: 16 amino acids. Germline values: CDR1 MGHRA, CDR2 YSYEKL. The CDR3 is CVSSLTAGRIDSPLHF. CDR3 DNA sequence: TGCGTCAGCAGCCTCACCGCAGGGCGGATTGATTCACCCCTCCACTTT.

This clonotype appeared a single time. This may arise from a read error, as a much more abundant clone is one base away. V is TRBV6-1 and J is TRBJ1-1, with TRBD1 as a possible D gene (6 bases). The CDR3 length is 13 residues. The germline V gene encodes CDR1 MNHNS and CDR2 SASEGT. CDR3 in DNA: TGTGCCAGCAGCATGGGGGCGCGAACTGGAGCTTTCTTT. Amino acid sequence: CASSMGARTGAFF.

Regarding this clonotype: A much larger clone lies a single base off, so this may be a read error. This chain joins TRBV6-5 and TRBJ1-2, with 7 positions matching TRBD1. This CDR3 comprises 14 residues. The V gene's germline CDR1 is MNHEY and CDR2 SVGAGI. The CDR3 DNA is TGTACCAGCAGTGTTAGGGGGCTCGGCTATGGCTACACCTTC. Translating gives CTSSVRGLGYGYTF.

The sample holds a few counts of this clonotype. This chain connects TRBV7-9 to TRBJ2-1; no firm D call. This CDR3 is built from 12 residues. Germline loops: CDR1 SEHNR, CDR2 FQNEAQ (reference sequence). Trimming shortened V by 1 base and J by 9 bases, and 7 bases separated the two germline ends. This CDR3 reads CASSLDGAEQFF. The CDR3 coding sequence is TGTGCCAGCAGCTTAGACGGAGCTGAGCAGTTCTTC. Filled out from reference TRBV7-9 and TRBJ2-1, the complete variable domain reads DTGVSQNPRHKITKRGQNVTFRCDPISEHNRLYWYRQTLGQGPEFLTYFQNEAQLEKSRLLSDRFSAERPKGSFSTLEIQRTEQGDSAMYLCASSLDGAEQFFGPGTRLTVL.

Concerning this clonotype: A much more abundant neighbour one base away suggests this may be a read error. The conserved phenylalanine or tryptophan is not found at the CDR3 terminus, so this likely reflects a read error. V usage is TRBV5-5 and J usage is TRBJ2-1; D uncertain. The germline CDR1 and CDR2 sequences are SGHKS and YYEKEE (reference sequence). The CDR3 has 14 residues. V lost 4 bases to trimming and J lost 3 bases, with 11 bases between them. This chain's CDR3 is CASSAYLFYNEQFI. DNA for the CDR3: TGTGCCAGCAGCGCCTATCTCTTCTACAATGAGCAGTTCATC.

About this clonotype itself: Relative to the germline gene, one junction end is altered; a read error may explain this. The chain is built from TRBV5-1 and TRBJ2-1; 9 bases are shared with TRBD2. This CDR3 has 16 residues. CDR1 is SGHRS, CDR2 YFSETQ, per germline. DNA for the CDR3: TGCGCCAGCAGCTTGGACGGCGGGAGGGCCTGGAATGAGCACTCCTTC. Amino acids: CASSLDGGRAWNEHSF.

This clonotype was seen just once. V and J are TRBV11-3 and TRBJ2-3; D may be TRBD2 (5 bases). CDR1 and CDR2 (germline): SGHNT, YENEEA. V lost 6 bases and J lost 4, with 17 bases in between. CDR3 length: 15 amino acids. In nucleotides, the CDR3 is TGTGCCAGCAGTCTGGAGGCCCTACCCTCAGATACGCAGTATTTT. It codes for CASSLEALPSDTQYF. Together with reference TRBV11-3 and TRBJ2-3, the CDR3 gives the full variable domain: EAGVVQSPRYKIIEKKQPVAFWCNPISGHNTLYWYLQNLGQGPELLIRYENEEAVDDSQLPKDRFSAERLKGVDSTLKIQPAELGDSAVYLCASSLEALPSDTQYFGPGTRLTVL.

For this clonotype: Possible read error: a much larger clone is one base away. The CDR3, as DNA: TGTGCCAGCAGCTTGGTGAGGGTGCGATACGAGCAGTACTTC. It yields the protein CASSLVRVRYEQYF. The rearrangement links TRBV11-2 to TRBJ2-7, with D perhaps matching TRBD2 (5 bases). Trimming took 3 bases from V and 4 from J, leaving 13 bases between them. CDR1 and CDR2 from the germline V gene are SGHAT and FQNNGV. The CDR3 has 14 amino acids.

V usage is TRBV6-6 and J usage is TRBJ1-5; TRBD1 matches at 7 bases. Germline CDR1 reads MNHNY; CDR2 reads SVGAGI (reference sequence). The CDR3 sequence is 14 residues long. J gave up 3 bases and V 6 bases, and 5 bases lay outside the gene matches. CDR3 residues: CASSQGQYNQPQHF. In nucleotides, the CDR3 is TGTGCCAGCAGCCAGGGACAGTACAATCAGCCCCAGCATTTT.

In its sample, this clonotype was seen many times. This sequence joins TRBV6-6 and TRBJ2-4; no clear D gene. This CDR3 has 14 residues. Trimming left V 6 bases short and J 3 bases short, with 12 bases between. Germline lookup yields CDR1 MNHNY and CDR2 SVGAGI (reference sequence). The CDR3 loop reads CASRDQGNKNIQYF. The CDR3 coding sequence is TGTGCCAGCAGAGATCAAGGAAACAAAAACATTCAGTACTTC.

This clonotype was counted a few times. CDR3 sequence reads: CASSQGGRARTDTQYF. The DNA of the CDR3 is TGTGCCAGCAGTCAGGGGGGGCGAGCCCGCACAGATACGCAGTATTTT. This sequence joins TRBV5-4 and TRBJ2-3; either TRBD1 or TRBD2 may fit D (7 bases each). Germline CDR1 and CDR2: SGHNT and YYREEE (reference sequence). CDR3 size: 16 residues. V lost 5 bases and J lost 1, with 17 bases in between.

This clonotype was counted a few times. The chain recombines TRBV5-4 with TRBJ2-7, with TRBD2 matching over 9 bases. This CDR3 has 15 amino acids. Germline V gene sequence: CDR1 SGHNT, CDR2 YYREEE (reference sequence). J lost 1 base, V lost 4 bases, and 6 bases had no gene match. CDR3 coding DNA: TGTGCCAGCAGCGCAAGACTAGCGGATTCCTACGAGCAGTACTTC. Translating gives CASSARLADSYEQYF.

The chain recombines TRBV2 with TRBJ1-5; D gene unclear. In germline, CDR1 is SNHLY, CDR2 FYNNEI. This CDR3 contains 14 residues. V was pared by 2 bases and J by 2 bases, with 7 bases between. CDR3 coding DNA: TGTGCCAGCAGTGAAAGGGAGGGCAATCAGCCCCAGCATTTT. Amino acid sequence: CASSEREGNQPQHF.

This clonotype has a count of ten or more. This chain connects TRBV29-1 to TRBJ2-1; 7 positions match TRBD2. Germline CDR1 SQVTM, CDR2 ANQGSEA. The CDR3 runs 14 residues. V dropped 3 bases and J dropped 4; count of bases not matched to a gene: 6. The CDR3 sequence: CSVEGGAPYNEQFF. The CDR3 DNA sequence: TGCAGCGTTGAGGGAGGGGCGCCTTACAATGAGCAGTTCTTC.